The present entry profiles one T cell receptor beta chain with its context. Trimming cost V 0 bases and J 5 bases, with 13 bases left between them. The CDR3 totals 15 residues. The germline V gene encodes CDR1 LGHDT and CDR2 YNNKEL (reference sequence). Per the authors' pipeline: Counts of nucleated cells, estimated from reference gene primer amplification, were obtained. The repertoire was sequenced with immunoSEQ multiplex PCR; TCRdb's copy has only in-frame clones and lacks some. From that table come the V and J calls and clone size; the DNA was used to work out D and trimming. Of about 120,000 clones in the sample, around 86% were seen once. The data stem from a study of blood T cell repertoires in COVID-19. Overall study: From T cells, B-cell-depleted T cells, or PBMCs came the material, which was cDNA or gDNA.

Sequencing input: peripheral blood. The sequence was collected from a man in his forties with acute or convalescent COVID-19. The J gene is TRBJ2-5, the V gene TRBV3-1 (or the pseudogene TRBV3-2), with TRBD2 as a possible D gene (5 bases). The CDR3 DNA sequence: TGTGCCAGCAGCCAAGAATCGGGGATATTGGAGACCCAGTACTTC. Its translation is CASSQESGILETQYF.